This TCR beta chain was retrieved from a study of T cell changes during pregnancy in multiple sclerosis. Assay: immunoSEQ multiplex PCR; the TCRdb copy retains only in-frame clones and omits some. The data contain 40,000 or so clones, almost 95% of them singletons. The V gene end was trimmed by 5 bases and the J gene end by 0 bases; junction bases not matched to a gene: 13. The CDR3 runs to 19 residues. CDR1 is MDHEN, CDR2 SYDVKM, per germline. The starting material was CD8+ T cells from peripheral blood mononuclear cells, obtained in the third trimester of pregnancy. This receptor was identified in a female donor with multiple sclerosis, enrolled in a pregnancy study. V and J are TRBV28 and TRBJ2-6, with TRBD1 matching 7 bases. The DNA for the CDR3 is TGTGCCAGCAGTATTCCGACAGGGTCGCTAAACTCTGGGGCCAACGTCCTGACTTTC. Its protein product is CASSIPTGSLNSGANVLTF.